This T cell receptor beta chain derives from a study of OX40 agonist ivuxolimab in advanced cancers. This CDR3 spans 16 amino acids. Trimming at V came to 0 bases and at J to 1 base, leaving 4 bases not matched to a gene. The germline gives CDR1 LGHNA, CDR2 YNFKEQ. Peripheral blood came from all dose cohorts at three timepoints. Here immunoSEQ multiplex PCR was the method, and the copy in TCRdb shows in-frame clones only, minus some. The data hold approximately 70,000 clones, with over 65% observed a single time. The source material was CD4+ or CD8+ T cells sorted from blood, sampled in a trial of the OX40 agonist ivuxolimab. V gene TRBV4-2 combines with J gene TRBJ2-7, with TRBD2 matching over 9 bases. This receptor was identified in an adult with an advanced solid tumor such as melanoma, head and neck, liver or kidney cancer. CDR3 loop: CASSQDPSGASYEQYF. Written as DNA, the CDR3 is TGTGCCAGCAGCCAAGATCCTAGCGGGGCGTCCTACGAGCAGTACTTC.